The 22 T cell receptor beta chains below were found in one sample sequenced in a study of OX40 agonist ivuxolimab in advanced cancers. Sequencing was performed with immunoSEQ multiplex PCR; in TCRdb, only in-frame clones are kept and a portion is missing. The table has fewer than 50,000 clones, about 90% seen once. This sample comprised CD4+ or CD8+ T cells sorted from blood, obtained in a trial of the OX40 agonist ivuxolimab. These receptors came from an adult with an advanced solid tumor such as melanoma, head and neck, liver or kidney cancer.

The chain carries TRBV6-6 and TRBJ1-1; TRBD1 is a possible D gene (5 bases). Germline V lookup: CDR1 MNHNY, CDR2 SVGAGI (reference sequence). V gave up 5 bases and J gave up 5 bases, with 15 bases separating them. This CDR3 region has 14 residues. The CDR3 nucleotides are TGTGCCAGCAGTAACCAGGGTAAAGCGACTGAAGCTTTCTTT. Translated, it gives CASSNQGKATEAFF.

The CDR3 nucleotides read TGCGCCAGCAGCCCGGGGAGTACTCCGCCTAGCACAGATACGCAGTATTTT. Encoded protein: CASSPGSTPPSTDTQYF. This chain links TRBV4-1 with TRBJ2-3; D perhaps matches TRBD2 (5 bases). The CDR3 spans 17 residues. The germline CDR1 and CDR2 sequences are MGHRA and YSYEKL. Trimming shortened V by 4 bases and J by 0 bases, and 17 bases separated the two germline ends.

The chain couples TRBV6-5 to TRBJ2-1; no firm D call. V lost 0 bases and J lost 0, with 9 bases in between. The germline CDR1 and CDR2 sequences are MNHEY and SVGAGI. This CDR3 has 16 amino acids. CDR3 region: CASSYSLVSSYNEQFF. The CDR3 DNA reads TGTGCCAGCAGTTACTCCCTCGTTAGCTCCTACAATGAGCAGTTCTTC.

The genes are TRBV9 and TRBJ2-1; no definite D call. The CDR3 has 11 residues. Trimming left V 3 bases short and J 10 bases short, with 8 bases between. Germline CDR1 and CDR2: SGDLS and YYNGEE. CDR3 DNA: TGTGCCAGCAGCGACGGATGGGAGCAGTTCTTC. Amino acid sequence: CASSDGWEQFF.

J is TRBJ2-7 and V is TRBV6-1, with 8 bases fitting TRBD2. Trimming cost V 6 bases and J 5 bases; bases outside gene matches: 12. CDR1 and CDR2 (germline): MNHNS, SASEGT. The CDR3 is 15 residues long. CDR3 bases: TGTGCCAGCAGCCTCTATTTCCGGGAGGGCCACGAGCAGTACTTC. It translates to CASSLYFREGHEQYF.

The chain uses TRBV7-9 and TRBJ2-1; TRBD1 aligns across 7 bases. This CDR3 is 15 amino acids long. Trimming cost V 5 bases and J 9 bases; bases outside gene matches: 13. Germline-derived CDR1 and CDR2 are SEHNR and FQNEAQ (reference sequence). The CDR3 sequence: CASSDRVLPLSEQFF. The CDR3 nucleotides are TGTGCCAGCAGCGACAGGGTTCTACCCCTTAGTGAGCAGTTCTTC.

The gene calls are TRBV28 and TRBJ2-7; unclear D gene. Trimming left V 7 bases short and J 4 bases short, with 8 bases between. Germline lookup yields CDR1 MDHEN and CDR2 SYDVKM. There are 11 residues in the CDR3. The CDR3 reads CASTPGYEQYF. CDR3 nucleotide sequence: TGTGCCAGCACCCCCGGGTACGAGCAGTACTTC.

The rearrangement links TRBV5-6 to TRBJ2-4, with a tentative D call TRBD2 (6 bases). V was clipped by 3 bases and J by 3 bases, with 10 bases between them. Germline V gene lookup returns CDR1 SGHDT and CDR2 YYEEEE. This CDR3 spans 14 amino acids. The CDR3 sequence: CASSWGTHKNIQYF. As DNA, the CDR3 is TGTGCCAGCAGCTGGGGGACTCACAAAAACATTCAGTACTTC.

The chain employs TRBV19 and TRBJ1-3; the D is unclear. This CDR3 is 11 amino acids long. V was clipped by 10 bases and J by 4 bases, with 8 bases between them. Looked up from germline, CDR1 is LNHDA and CDR2 is SQIVND (reference sequence). CDR3 nucleotide sequence: TGTGCCACAACAATCGGAAACACCATATATTTT. Encoded protein: CATTIGNTIYF. Full variable domain (remainder filled in from reference TRBV19 and TRBJ1-3): DGGITQSPKYLFRKEGQNVTLSCEQNLNHDAMYWYRQDPGQGLRLIYYSQIVNDFQKGDIAEGYSVSREKKESFPLTVTSAQKNPTAFYLCATTIGNTIYFGEGSWLTVV.

This chain joins TRBV27 and TRBJ2-7; no reliable D call. There are 13 residues in the CDR3. Trimming pared 5 bases from V and 2 bases from J, leaving 10 bases between. Germline V CDR1 and CDR2: MNHEY, SMNVEV (reference sequence). The CDR3 DNA reads TGTGCCAGCAGTCTCGGCCCCACCTACGAGCAGTACGTC. Its protein product is CASSLGPTYEQYV.

The chain links TRBV5-6 to TRBJ1-2, with D perhaps matching TRBD1 (5 bases). Germline values: CDR1 SGHDT, CDR2 YYEEEE. The V and J ends lost 2 bases and 6 bases respectively, with 11 bases between them. The CDR3 runs 13 residues. CDR3 in DNA: TGTGCCAGCAGCTTCTTAGGGGTCAATGGCTACACCTTC. Amino acids: CASSFLGVNGYTF.

The chain couples TRBV27 to TRBJ2-1, with 9 bases lining up with TRBD2. This CDR3 spans 14 amino acids. V gave up 5 bases and J gave up 9 bases; unmatched junction bases: 8. Germline lookup yields CDR1 MNHEY and CDR2 SMNVEV (reference sequence). DNA of the CDR3: TGTGCCAGCAGTCAGCCGGGACTAGCTGCTGAGCAGTTCTTC. Translated, it gives CASSQPGLAAEQFF.

CDR3 sequence (DNA): TGTGCCAGCATGGGGGAGGGGCTAGCGGTCACAGATACGCAGTATTTT. It encodes CASMGEGLAVTDTQYF. The chain joins TRBV2 to TRBJ2-3, with 7 positions matching TRBD2. The germline gives CDR1 SNHLY, CDR2 FYNNEI. V was clipped by 7 bases and J by 2 bases; unmatched bases: 12. This CDR3 has 16 amino acids.

V and J are TRBV9 and TRBJ1-1; maybe TRBD1 (5 bases). Looked up from germline, CDR1 is SGDLS and CDR2 is YYNGEE. This CDR3 spans 12 amino acids. V was pared by 3 bases and J by 7 bases, with 10 bases between. CDR3 in amino acids: CASSGSGGEAFF. In DNA, the CDR3 is TGTGCCAGCAGCGGGTCGGGGGGTGAAGCTTTCTTT.

This clone was recorded only once. The chain couples TRBV7-9 to TRBJ2-1; D remains ambiguous. Germline V gives CDR1 SEHNR, CDR2 FQNEAQ (reference sequence). CDR3 length: 12 amino acids. Trimming removed 3 bases at V and 6 bases at J, with 6 bases between. The CDR3 here is CASSFLGNEQFF. CDR3 coding DNA: TGTGCCAGCAGCTTCTTGGGCAATGAGCAGTTCTTC.

The chain uses TRBV4-1 and TRBJ1-4, with D perhaps matching TRBD1 (5 bases). V shed 0 bases and J shed 5 bases, with 19 bases lying between them. Germline V gene data show CDR1 as MGHRA and CDR2 as YSYEKL. The CDR3 consists of 18 residues. This CDR3 is CASSQDGFGTGANEKLFF. As DNA, the CDR3 is TGCGCCAGCAGCCAAGATGGTTTTGGTACCGGGGCGAATGAAAAACTGTTTTTT.

This clone is medium-sized in the sample. The rearrangement uses TRBV4-1 and TRBJ2-3, with no clear D. The ends were cut back, 0 bases at V and 2 bases at J, with 9 bases in the middle. Germline V gene sequence: CDR1 MGHRA, CDR2 YSYEKL. This CDR3 contains 15 residues. CDR3 region: CASSQDGATTDTQYF. The CDR3 DNA follows: TGCGCCAGCAGCCAAGATGGAGCGACCACAGATACGCAGTATTTT.

This chain links TRBV11-2 with TRBJ2-1, with 8 bases aligning to TRBD2. Trimming cost V 7 bases and J 3 bases; bases outside gene matches: 14. Germline V gives CDR1 SGHAT, CDR2 FQNNGV. This CDR3 is 17 amino acids long. CDR3 in amino acids: CASTNSPASGLYNEQFF. CDR3 nucleotides: TGTGCCAGCACCAACTCCCCCGCTAGCGGGCTCTACAATGAGCAGTTCTTC.

The chain employs TRBV27 and TRBJ2-1; 9 nucleotides align to TRBD2. The CDR3 is made up of 15 amino acids. Germline V gives CDR1 MNHEY, CDR2 SMNVEV (reference sequence). V lost 2 bases, J lost 6 bases, and 5 bases stayed unmatched. For the CDR3, the DNA is TGTGCCAGCAGTTTAGGGCTAGCGGGGCTCAATGAGCAGTTCTTC. Translating gives CASSLGLAGLNEQFF.

The chain links TRBV30 to TRBJ2-1, with D possibly being TRBD2 (5 bases). Germline V gene lookup returns CDR1 GTSNPN and CDR2 SVGIG (reference sequence). The CDR3 length is 12 residues. CDR3 sequence: CSLDSVDNEQFF. For the CDR3, the DNA is TGTAGCCTGGATAGCGTAGACAATGAGCAGTTCTTC.

V gene TRBV10-3 combines with J gene TRBJ2-3, with 10 bases fitting TRBD2. The CDR3 has 14 amino acids. In germline, CDR1 is ENHRY, CDR2 SYGVKD. J was trimmed by 5 bases and V by 3 bases; bases with no gene match: 2. The CDR3 nucleotides are TGTGCCATCAGTGAAGTAGCGGGAGGAGATACGCAGTATTTT. This codes for CAISEVAGGDTQYF.

The V and J genes are TRBV9 and TRBJ2-7; D tentatively fits TRBD1 or TRBD2 (5 bases each). CDR3 size: 14 residues. The germline CDR1 and CDR2 sequences are SGDLS and YYNGEE. V gave up 5 bases and J gave up 3 bases, with 15 bases separating them. CDR3 sequence (DNA): TGTGCCAGCAGTCCCGGGACGGGGATCTACGAGCAGTACTTC. Residues: CASSPGTGIYEQYF.